This is a list of T cell receptor beta chains from one sample in a study of blood T cell repertoires in COVID-19. Clones were sequenced by immunoSEQ multiplex PCR, and TCRdb holds only the in-frame ones, with some missing. In the table there are approximately 100,000 clones, approximately 79% of which are singletons. The sample was peripheral blood. The receptors were sampled from a man aged 65-85 years with active or convalescent COVID-19. Each CDR3 is given with its conserved first and last residue. A D gene is named only where the DNA matches it firmly. Only some rows state a clone size, as once, few, many or a class for expanded clones.

17	TRBJ2-5	TRBV6-2/TRBV6-3	few	TRBD2	CASSTSGGPTYQETQYF	TGTGCCAGCAGTACTAGCGGGGGGCCCACGTACCAAGAGACCCAGTACTTC
14	TRBJ2-3	TRBV5-1	NA	TRBD2	CASSRTSGGDTQYF	TGCGCCAGCAGCAGGACTAGCGGGGGGGATACGCAGTATTTT
16	TRBJ1-4	TRBV15	few	NA	CATSRESGSPNEKLFF	TGTGCCACCAGCAGAGAATCGGGGTCGCCTAATGAAAAACTGTTTTTT
14	TRBJ2-2	TRBV6-5	NA	TRBD1	CASKQGARTGELFF	TGTGCCAGCAAGCAGGGGGCACGAACCGGGGAGCTGTTTTTT
12	TRBJ1-5	TRBV2	NA	NA	CASSYREQPQHF	TGTGCCAGCAGTTACAGGGAGCAGCCCCAGCATTTT
14	TRBJ1-6	TRBV6-5	once	TRBD1	CASRTGLGDSPLHF	TGTGCCAGCAGGACAGGGTTGGGGGATTCACCCCTCCACTTT
12	TRBJ2-5	TRBV24-1	NA	NA	CATSRGAGTQYF	TGTGCCACCAGCCGCGGGGCCGGGACCCAGTACTTC
15	TRBJ2-3	TRBV11-3	NA	TRBD1	CASSLDPTGADTQYF	TGTGCCAGCAGCTTAGATCCTACAGGGGCAGATACGCAGTATTTT
15	TRBJ1-2	TRBV7-2	NA	NA	CASSLGFGQPSGYTF	TGTGCCAGCAGCTTAGGTTTTGGACAGCCAAGTGGCTACACCTTC
13	TRBJ2-1	TRBV10-3	NA	NA	CAITPSSFGEQFF	TGTGCCATCACGCCTAGTTCTTTCGGTGAGCAGTTCTTC
14	TRBJ2-3	TRBV19	NA	NA	CASSIDGASDTQYF	TGTGCCAGTAGTATAGATGGGGCTTCAGATACGCAGTATTTT
14	TRBJ2-1	TRBV7-2	NA	TRBD2	CASSSSGGVNEQFF	TGTGCCAGCAGCTCTAGCGGGGGGGTAAATGAGCAGTTCTTC
14	TRBJ1-1	TRBV11-2	NA	TRBD1	CASSLNRGKTEAFF	TGTGCCAGCAGCTTAAACAGGGGCAAAACTGAAGCTTTCTTT
13	TRBJ1-2	TRBV6-2/TRBV6-3	few	NA	CASSYPGNYGYTF	TGTGCCAGCAGTTACCCAGGGAACTATGGCTACACCTTC
14	TRBJ1-1	TRBV6-6	NA	TRBD1	CASSYSGTVVEAFF	TGTGCCAGCAGTTACTCGGGGACAGTCGTAGAAGCTTTCTTT
14	TRBJ2-3	TRBV7-2	NA	NA	CASTWGGGQDTQYF	TGTGCCAGCACTTGGGGCGGGGGACAAGATACGCAGTATTTT
14	TRBJ1-1	TRBV3-1/TRBV3-2	NA	NA	CASSQRGGDTEAFF	TGTGCCAGCAGCCAAAGAGGGGGGGACACTGAAGCTTTCTTT
15	TRBJ1-4	TRBV7-9	NA	NA	CASSFRGGANEKLFF	TGTGCCAGCAGCTTCCGCGGAGGGGCTAATGAAAAACTGTTTTTT
18	TRBJ2-1	TRBV2	once	NA	CASRGRGRTLLNDNEQFF	TGTGCCAGCAGGGGCAGAGGGAGGACCCTTTTGAACGACAATGAGCAGTTCTTC
14	TRBJ1-2	TRBV7-9	NA	NA	CASSQGDNNYGYTF	TGTGCCAGCAGCCAAGGGGACAATAACTATGGCTACACCTTC
15	TRBJ2-7	TRBV6-1	NA	TRBD1	CASSEDRGSFYEQYF	TGTGCCAGCAGTGAAGACAGGGGTTCTTTCTACGAGCAGTACTTC
13	TRBJ2-5	TRBV24-1	many	NA	CATSLGGDETQYF	TGTGCCACCAGCCTCGGAGGGGATGAGACCCAGTACTTC
20	TRBJ2-3	TRBV19	NA	TRBD2	CASSPPAPRPGTSHSDTQYF	TGTGCCAGTAGTCCCCCCGCACCCCGGCCGGGGACTAGTCATTCAGATACGCAGTATTTT
15	TRBJ1-4	TRBV15	once	TRBD1	CATRRGGRVGEKLFF	TGTGCCACCAGGCGAGGGGGCAGGGTTGGTGAAAAACTGTTTTTT
14	TRBJ2-5	TRBV2	NA	NA	CASTAQGARETQYF	TGTGCCAGCACCGCCCAGGGCGCCCGGGAGACCCAGTACTTC
13	TRBJ2-4	TRBV6-5	NA	TRBD1	CASSYPGTDIQYF	TGTGCCAGCAGTTACCCAGGGACAGACATTCAGTACTTC
15	TRBJ2-7	TRBV7-9	once	NA	CASSLVAVPNYEQYF	TGTGCCAGCAGCTTAGTAGCGGTCCCTAACTACGAGCAGTACTTC
12	TRBJ1-3	TRBV3-1/TRBV3-2	NA	NA	CASSRPGWTIYF	TGTGCCAGCAGCCGCCCAGGATGGACCATATATTTT
12	TRBJ2-3	TRBV11-2	NA	NA	CASRPYTDTQYF	TGTGCCAGCAGGCCCTACACAGATACGCAGTATTTT
13	TRBJ2-2	TRBV14	once	NA	CASSHVGAGELFF	TGTGCCAGCAGCCACGTGGGAGCCGGGGAGCTGTTTTTT
15	TRBJ1-1	TRBV19	NA	NA	CASTKNRQRAAEAFF	TGTGCCAGTACCAAGAACCGTCAGCGAGCCGCTGAAGCTTTCTTT
15	TRBJ2-2	TRBV3-1/TRBV3-2	NA	TRBD2	CASSHLAGGSGELFF	TGTGCCAGCAGCCATCTAGCGGGGGGGAGTGGGGAGCTGTTTTTT
16	TRBJ1-5	TRBV30	NA	NA	CAWSQFRDTKFQPQHF	TGTGCCTGGAGTCAATTCCGGGACACCAAGTTCCAGCCCCAGCATTTT
14	TRBJ1-3	TRBV14	NA	TRBD1	CASRQQGARDTIYF	TGTGCCAGCAGACAACAGGGGGCACGGGACACCATATATTTT
18	TRBJ1-4	TRBV7-2	NA	TRBD1	CASSLLPGQGGQNEKLFF	TGTGCCAGCAGCTTACTTCCGGGACAGGGAGGGCAAAATGAAAAACTGTTTTTT
14	TRBJ1-1	TRBV5-1	NA	TRBD1	CASSLAGQSTEAFF	TGCGCCAGCAGCTTGGCGGGACAGAGCACTGAAGCTTTCTTT
13	TRBJ1-4	TRBV5-1	NA	NA	CASSSSSGENIRF	TGCGCCAGCAGCTCCTCATCGGGGGAAAATATCCGCTTT
14	TRBJ1-6	TRBV7-3	few	TRBD1	CASSSTGARSPLHF	TGTGCCAGCAGCTCCACAGGGGCGCGTTCACCCCTCCACTTT
12	TRBJ2-7	TRBV11-2	NA	TRBD1	CASSPDRQGQYF	TGTGCCAGCAGCCCTGATCGACAGGGGCAGTACTTC
18	TRBJ2-1	TRBV5-1	NA	TRBD2	CASRPPAGGLSSYNEQFF	TGCGCCAGCAGACCCCCAGCGGGGGGGCTGAGCTCCTACAATGAGCAGTTCTTC
13	TRBJ2-5	TRBV11-2	NA	TRBD1	CASSFGTAETQYF	TGTGCCAGCAGCTTTGGGACAGCAGAGACCCAGTACTTC
13	TRBJ2-5	TRBV5-1	NA	NA	CASSFGRAETQYF	TGCGCCAGCAGCTTCGGCAGGGCGGAGACCCAGTACTTC
15	TRBJ2-1	TRBV2	NA	TRBD2	CASRLSAGGQNEQFF	TGTGCCAGCAGGTTGTCAGCGGGGGGGCAAAATGAGCAGTTCTTC
17	TRBJ1-5	TRBV12-5	NA	NA	CASGTVLNRVGNQPQHF	TGTGCTAGTGGGACCGTGCTAAACAGGGTAGGCAATCAGCCCCAGCATTTT
14	TRBJ1-2	TRBV3-1/TRBV3-2	NA	NA	CASSDGVGNYGYTF	TGTGCCAGCAGCGACGGGGTTGGTAACTATGGCTACACCTTC
15	TRBJ2-1	TRBV11-2	NA	TRBD2	CASRGAGGPVREQFF	TGTGCCAGCAGGGGCGCGGGGGGGCCGGTCCGCGAGCAGTTCTTC
16	TRBJ2-2	TRBV9	NA	TRBD1	CASSPKDRVNTGELFF	TGTGCCAGCAGCCCGAAAGACAGGGTAAACACCGGGGAGCTGTTTTTT
13	TRBJ2-5	TRBV5-1	NA	NA	CASSPTGLETQYF	TGCGCCAGCAGCCCAACAGGGTTAGAGACCCAGTACTTC
13	TRBJ2-3	TRBV10-3	NA	NA	CAISPNEGDTQYF	TGTGCCATCAGTCCAAACGAGGGAGATACGCAGTATTTT
15	TRBJ1-3	TRBV11-1	NA	NA	CASSLPATGGNTIYF	TGTGCCAGCAGCTTACCAGCTACAGGTGGAAACACCATATATTTT
14	TRBJ2-1	TRBV5-1	NA	TRBD2	CASSFTGGYNEQFF	TGCGCCAGCAGCTTCACGGGGGGGTACAATGAGCAGTTCTTC
12	TRBJ2-5	TRBV19	NA	TRBD1	CATIDREETQYF	TGTGCCACCATCGACAGGGAAGAGACCCAGTACTTC
17	TRBJ2-3	TRBV6-8	few	TRBD2	CASSPAGFSLPRDTQYF	TGTGCCAGCAGCCCAGCGGGGTTCTCGCTACCCAGAGATACGCAGTATTTT
14	TRBJ2-7	TRBV29-1	NA	TRBD2	CSVAEMGGYYEQYF	TGCAGCGTCGCAGAAATGGGAGGGTACTACGAGCAGTACTTC
15	TRBJ1-2	TRBV6-5	NA	NA	CASSYWAGLNYGYTF	TGTGCCAGCAGTTACTGGGCAGGACTCAACTATGGCTACACCTTC
12	TRBJ1-1	TRBV25-1	NA	NA	CASRTLNTEAFF	TGTGCCAGCAGAACATTGAACACTGAAGCTTTCTTT
15	TRBJ2-2	TRBV7-2	NA	NA	CASSPRTWETGELFF	TGTGCCAGCAGCCCAAGGACCTGGGAGACCGGGGAGCTGTTTTTT
12	TRBJ1-5	TRBV5-6	NA	NA	CASSSRYQPQHF	TGTGCCAGCAGCTCGAGATACCAGCCCCAGCATTTT
14	TRBJ2-2	TRBV2	NA	TRBD1	CASSKGQVSGELFF	TGTGCCAGCAGTAAGGGACAGGTCTCCGGGGAGCTGTTTTTT